This TCR beta chain emerged from a study of response to subunit inactivated influenza vaccine. This clonotype was found a few times. MiXCR, run by TCRdb on the RT-PCR reads, gives a single entry per CDR3 protein. This table holds a few hundred thousand distinct CDR3 sequences, 10% to 12% found once. This CDR3 region has 16 residues. Germline V gene data show CDR1 as SGHTA and CDR2 as FQGNSA. V shed 0 bases and J shed 2 bases, with 10 bases lying between them. This sample also belongs to another study, concerning T cells expressing NK-cell markers. According to that study: Scientists made TCR beta cDNA using 5'RACE template switching with UMIs. It was sorted CD3+CD56+NKG2C+, CD3+CD56+NKG2C- and CD3+CD56-NKG2C+ T cells that supplied the TCR beta repertoires. Four of the donors also had these clonotypes leading their CD3+CD56-NKG2C+ fraction.

The material was PBMCs from blood, obtained on the day of vaccination. This sequence originates from a man aged 50 to 59 who received an inactivated influenza vaccine. The genes are TRBV7-2 and TRBJ2-2; D may be TRBD1 (6 bases). CDR3 in amino acids: CASSLALTGNTGELFF. CDR3 bases: TGTGCCAGCAGCTTAGCCCTGACAGGAAACACCGGGGAGCTGTTTTTT. Based on the CDR3 plus reference TRBV7-2 and TRBJ2-2, the full variable domain is GAGVSQSPSNKVTEKGKDVELRCDPISGHTALYWYRQSLGQGLEFLIYFQGNSAPDKSGLPSDRFSAERTGGSVSTLTIQRTQQEDSAVYLCASSLALTGNTGELFFGEGSRLTVL.